The entry below gives a single T cell receptor beta chain sequence along with its context. Assay used: immunoSEQ multiplex PCR; TCRdb lists only in-frame clones, some missing. This sample has under 200,000 clones, with approximately 80% found just once. The CDR3 covers 14 residues. Trimming pared 4 bases from V and 2 bases from J, leaving 11 bases between. The V gene's germline CDR1 is MNHEY and CDR2 SVGEGT. The data were obtained in a study of blood T cell repertoires in COVID-19. About the study: Specimens from acute and convalescent COVID-19 originated in the United States, Italy and Spain. The analysed material was cDNA or gDNA that came from T cells, B-cell-depleted T cells, or PBMCs.

The chain carries TRBV6-2 or TRBV6-3 and TRBJ1-1; TRBD1 is a possible D gene (5 bases). This TCR was recovered from an older woman with acute or convalescent COVID-19. The sample was peripheral blood. The CDR3 DNA reads TGTGCCAGCAGTTGGACACGGATAAACACTGAAGCTTTCTTT. It translates to CASSWTRINTEAFF.